The sequence of this T cell receptor (beta chain) was determined in a study of cytomegalovirus exposure and HLA in healthy donors. Across the study: Approximately 77 million unique TCRs from HLA-typed donors were held in an early release of data. Study results and limitations: Trimming of TCR beta V- and J-genes showed a link, identified in a later analysis, to a missense DCLRE1C variant. The number of N-insertions in an Asian-associated ancestry cluster was reportedly below the approximately 680-donor mean in a later analysis.

Turning to this clone: The antigen remains unidentified.

The PCR ran on 60 Vbeta and 13 Jbeta primers. The data were produced by immunoSEQ multiplex PCR, yet TCRdb's version contains in-frame clones alone and is incomplete. Among about 160,000 clones listed, under 80% were seen once. Healthy people donating bone marrow made up the donors. The specimen was PBMCs. The TCR originated in a female donor in good health and CMV-seronegative.

The DNA for the CDR3 is TGTGCCAGCAGCTTGCTACAGGGGGACAATCAGCCCCAGCATTTT. Amino acids: CASSLLQGDNQPQHF. J is TRBJ1-5 and V is TRBV5-8; 8 bases match TRBD1. The CDR3 totals 15 residues. The V and J ends lost 1 base and 3 bases, in that order; junction bases with no gene match: 3. Germline-derived CDR1 and CDR2 are SGHTS and YDEGEE.